The 28 T cell receptor beta chains given below trace back to one sample, sequenced in a study of blood T cell repertoires in COVID-19. Measured with immunoSEQ multiplex PCR; TCRdb has only the in-frame clones, and not every one. The sample lists around 45,000 clones; around nine tenths were seen once. Specimen: peripheral blood. These receptors were obtained from a man at least 80 years old with acute or convalescent COVID-19.

This clone appeared a few times. The V gene is TRBV7-9, the J gene TRBJ1-3; a possible D gene is TRBD1 (6 bases). The CDR3 extends over 15 amino acids. Germline CDR1 reads SEHNR; CDR2 reads FQNEAQ (reference sequence). With 4 bases removed from V and 2 bases from J, the gap between germline ends came to 12 bases. CDR3 region: CASSSPGTPGNTIYF. The CDR3 nucleotides read TGTGCCAGCAGCTCCCCCGGGACACCTGGAAACACCATATATTTT.

CDR3 nucleotide sequence: TGTGCCATCAGTGAGGGGGGGGGCGCGGGGACCCAGTACTTC. Protein sequence: CAISEGGGAGTQYF. The rearrangement links TRBV10-3 to TRBJ2-5, with D tentatively TRBD2 (7 bases). The germline gives CDR1 ENHRY, CDR2 SYGVKD. This CDR3 region has 14 residues. Trimming removed 2 bases from V and 7 bases from J, with 14 bases in between.

V usage is TRBV11-2 and J usage is TRBJ2-7; 11 bases fit TRBD2. The CDR3 spans 14 residues. The V gene end was trimmed by 2 bases and the J gene end by 5 bases; junction bases not matched to a gene: 2. Germline CDR1 reads SGHAT; CDR2 reads FQNNGV. The DNA of the CDR3 is TGTGCCAGCAGCTTACTAGCGGGGGGACACGAGCAGTACTTC. It translates to CASSLLAGGHEQYF. Combining the CDR3 with reference TRBV11-2 and TRBJ2-7 gives the whole variable domain EAGVAQSPRYKIIEKRQSVAFWCNPISGHATLYWYQQILGQGPKLLIQFQNNGVVDDSQLPKDRFSAERLKGVDSTLKIQPAKLEDSAVYLCASSLLAGGHEQYFGPGTRLTVT.

The rearrangement uses TRBV10-1 and TRBJ2-3; D may be TRBD1 (5 bases). Germline-derived CDR1 and CDR2 are WNHNN and SYGVQD (reference sequence). V lost 6 bases to trimming and J lost 4 bases, with 11 bases between them. CDR3 length: 13 amino acids. The CDR3 loop is CASSSQGPDTQYF. For the CDR3, the DNA is TGCGCCAGCAGCAGTCAGGGCCCAGATACGCAGTATTTT.

The V gene is TRBV9, the J gene TRBJ1-2, with D maybe TRBD1 (5 bases). V dropped 5 bases and J dropped 2 bases, with 10 bases sitting between them. The CDR3 totals 13 residues. Germline CDR1 reads SGDLS; CDR2 reads YYNGEE. As DNA, the CDR3 is TGTGCCAGCAGAGAGACAGCCAACTATGGCTACACCTTC. Translation gives CASRETANYGYTF.

The chain carries TRBV23-1 and TRBJ1-4, with D maybe TRBD1 (5 bases). TRBV23-1 carries the ORF label, with uncertain function. The V end lost 6 bases, the J end lost 8 bases, and 16 bases lay between the germline ends. CDR3 length: 14 amino acids. CDR3 sequence: CASRWWGMGEKLFF. The CDR3 DNA follows: TGCGCCAGCAGGTGGTGGGGCATGGGCGAAAAACTGTTTTTT.

CDR3 nucleotides: TGTGCCAGCAGCTTGATCGCGGCCAGCCACGAGGGCTACACCTTC. Its translation is CASSLIAASHEGYTF. The chain couples TRBV5-8 to TRBJ1-2; D gene unclear. Trimming removed 1 base from V and 8 bases from J, with 18 bases in between. This CDR3 contains 15 residues. The germline CDR1 and CDR2 sequences are SGHTS and YDEGEE. Full variable domain (rest looked up from reference TRBV5-8 and TRBJ1-2): EAGVTQSPTHLIKTRGQQATLRCSPISGHTSVYWYQQALGLGLQFLLWYDEGEERNRGNFPPRFSGRQFPNYSSELNVNALELEDSALYLCASSLIAASHEGYTFGSGTRLTVV.

This rearrangement joins TRBV6-2 or TRBV6-3 to TRBJ2-7, with 8 positions matching TRBD2. Trimming took 2 bases from V and 4 from J; bases not matched to a gene: 7. Germline V gene data show CDR1 as MNHEY and CDR2 as SVGEGT. This CDR3 spans 15 amino acids. CDR3 in amino acids: CASSYGIAGSYEQYF. The CDR3 DNA reads TGTGCCAGCAGTTACGGCATAGCGGGGTCGTACGAGCAGTACTTC.

The chain combines TRBV7-9 with TRBJ2-7; TRBD2 aligns across 8 bases. V shed 3 bases, J shed 3 bases, and the junction held 4 bases outside the gene matches. The germline gives CDR1 SEHNR, CDR2 FQNEAQ (reference sequence). The CDR3 consists of 14 residues. This CDR3 is CASSFQAGDYEQYF. CDR3 nucleotides: TGTGCCAGCAGCTTTCAAGCGGGGGACTACGAGCAGTACTTC.

The rearrangement joins TRBV5-5 to TRBJ1-5; 12 bases map to TRBD1. Germline V gene sequence: CDR1 SGHKS, CDR2 YYEKEE (reference sequence). V gave up 3 bases and J gave up 7 bases; unmatched junction bases: 2. The CDR3 totals 14 residues. The CDR3 sequence: CASSWGTGGQPQHF. CDR3 nucleotides: TGTGCCAGCAGCTGGGGGACAGGGGGCCAGCCCCAGCATTTT. Full variable domain (missing parts from reference TRBV5-5 and TRBJ1-5): DAGVTQSPTHLIKTRGQQVTLRCSPISGHKSVSWYQQVLGQGPQFIFQYYEKEERGRGNFPDRFSARQFPNYSSELNVNALLLGDSALYLCASSWGTGGQPQHFGDGTRLSIL.

About this clone: Compared with germline, one end of the junction differs, possibly owing to a read error. The chain links TRBV27 to TRBJ1-2, with 7 bases lining up with TRBD1. This CDR3 spans 14 amino acids. Per germline, CDR1 MNHEY and CDR2 SMNVEV (reference sequence). The CDR3 bases are TGTGCCAGCAGTTTAGCTGGGACAGACTACGGCTACACCTTC. It specifies CASSLAGTDYGYTF.

This clone showed up just once. The chain couples TRBV27 to TRBJ2-2; 8 bases align to TRBD1. V lost 3 bases to trimming and J lost 7 bases; unmatched junction nucleotides: 16. The CDR3 is 18 residues long. In germline, CDR1 is MNHEY, CDR2 SMNVEV (reference sequence). CDR3 sequence reads: CASSFRDELRGHGGELFF. The DNA of the CDR3 is TGTGCCAGCAGTTTTCGGGACGAGCTCAGGGGGCACGGCGGGGAGCTGTTTTTT.

J is TRBJ2-7 and V is TRBV27; D remains unclear. The ends were cut back, 8 bases at V and 1 base at J, with 15 bases in the middle. The CDR3 totals 14 residues. Germline V gene sequence: CDR1 MNHEY, CDR2 SMNVEV (reference sequence). CDR3 loop: CASGHVSFSYEQYF. Here the CDR3 DNA reads TGTGCCAGCGGCCACGTCTCATTTTCCTACGAGCAGTACTTC.

This chain joins TRBV6-5 and TRBJ1-1; D unclear. CDR1 MNHEY and CDR2 SVGAGI come from the germline V gene. The CDR3 length is 12 residues. Trimming stripped 4 bases from V and 1 base from J, with 4 bases between. This CDR3 reads CASSFRNTEAFF. DNA for the CDR3: TGTGCCAGCAGTTTCAGGAACACTGAAGCTTTCTTT.

J is TRBJ1-5 and V is TRBV3-1 (or the pseudogene TRBV3-2); D remains ambiguous. Germline lookup yields CDR1 LGHDT and CDR2 YNNKEL (reference sequence). The V end was cut by 1 base, the J end by 7 bases, with 17 bases between. This CDR3 comprises 16 residues. The CDR3 nucleotides read TGTGCCAGCAGCCAAGGGATCTTAAAACTCGGGCAGCCCCAGCATTTT. This codes for CASSQGILKLGQPQHF.

The CDR3 sequence is CAISSSGGYGYTF. The CDR3 DNA follows: TGTGCCATCTCTTCCTCGGGGGGGTATGGCTACACCTTC. The chain links TRBV10-3 to TRBJ1-2; TRBD1 might be the D (5 bases). Germline CDR1 reads ENHRY; CDR2 reads SYGVKD. V lost 8 bases and J 5 bases, leaving 15 bases between the germline ends. The CDR3 runs 13 residues.

V and J are TRBV19 and TRBJ1-6; D ambiguous. CDR1 and CDR2 from the germline V gene are LNHDA and SQIVND (reference sequence). The CDR3 sequence is 13 residues long. V lost 1 base and J 9 bases, leaving 7 bases between the germline ends. The CDR3: CASSIGASSPLHF. CDR3 nucleotides: TGTGCCAGTAGTATAGGGGCCAGTTCACCCCTCCACTTT.

This rearrangement joins TRBV6-4 to TRBJ1-1; the D gene is possibly TRBD1 (6 bases). In germline, CDR1 is MRHNA, CDR2 SNTAGT. The ends were cut back, 6 bases at V and 3 bases at J, with 17 bases in the middle. The CDR3 consists of 15 residues. The DNA for the CDR3 is TGTGCCAGCAGACCTGCACAGGGAGGGGACACTGAAGCTTTCTTT. It encodes CASRPAQGGDTEAFF.

The J gene is TRBJ2-3, the V gene TRBV15, with D possibly TRBD1 on 6 matching bases. Trimming cost V 0 bases and J 6 bases, with 13 bases left between them. The CDR3 totals 15 residues. Per germline, CDR1 LNHNV and CDR2 YYDKDF (reference sequence). The CDR3 reads CATSRDPGVSDTQYF. The CDR3 DNA follows: TGTGCCACCAGCAGAGATCCAGGGGTCTCGGATACGCAGTATTTT.

The chain employs TRBV5-6 and TRBJ1-6; D call uncertain. Trimming took off 4 bases at V and 0 bases at J, with 11 bases between the two ends. The CDR3 spans 16 residues. From germline, CDR1 is SGHDT and CDR2 YYEEEE. The CDR3 bases are TGTGCCAGCAGCCCAACCAAGAGCTCCTATAATTCACCCCTCCACTTT. Translating gives CASSPTKSSYNSPLHF.

The rearrangement uses TRBV10-3 and TRBJ1-5, with D uncertain. Germline V CDR1 and CDR2: ENHRY, SYGVKD. V was pared by 4 bases and J by 0 bases, with 10 bases between. The CDR3 contains 15 residues. CDR3 in DNA: TGTGCCATCAGTGGTGCGGGCACTAGCAATCAGCCCCAGCATTTT. This gives the protein CAISGAGTSNQPQHF.

This sequence joins TRBV25-1 and TRBJ1-4; possible D gene TRBD1, 6 bases. V shed 0 bases and J shed 0 bases, with 8 bases lying between them. The CDR3 sequence is 16 residues long. The germline V gene has CDR1 MGHDK and CDR2 SYGVNS. This CDR3 is CASSEYQGSTNEKLFF. CDR3 nucleotides: TGTGCCAGCAGTGAATATCAGGGGTCAACTAATGAAAAACTGTTTTTT.

This clone showed up just once. The chain is built from TRBV4-1 and TRBJ1-4; TRBD1 aligns across 8 bases. Losses at the gene ends were 4 bases for V and 5 bases for J; bases not matched to a gene: 3. This CDR3 has 14 residues. In germline, CDR1 is MGHRA, CDR2 YSYEKL. CDR3 in amino acids: CASSPRGQNEKLFF. CDR3 coding DNA: TGCGCCAGCAGCCCCAGGGGGCAGAATGAAAAACTGTTTTTT.

The genes are TRBV6-5 and TRBJ2-3; 7 bases fit TRBD1. Germline CDR1 is MNHEY and CDR2 is SVGAGI. Trimming removed 7 bases from V and 2 bases from J; junction bases left unmatched: 3. There are 13 residues in the CDR3. The CDR3 loop is CASTDRHTDTQYF. CDR3 in DNA: TGTGCCAGCACGGACAGGCACACAGATACGCAGTATTTT.

As DNA, the CDR3 is TGTGCCAGCAGTCCCAAAGCGCGGGGGGAGTTCTTC. Translation gives CASSPKARGEFF. The V call is TRBV6-5, the J call TRBJ2-1, with 8 bases matching TRBD2. Germline V gene sequence: CDR1 MNHEY, CDR2 SVGAGI. This CDR3 comprises 12 residues. The V gene end was trimmed by 5 bases and the J gene end by 14 bases; junction bases not matched to a gene: 8.

The rearrangement uses TRBV29-1 and TRBJ1-5; 7 bases line up with TRBD1. The length of the CDR3 is 14 residues. The trim removed 6 bases at V and 3 bases at J, leaving 8 bases unmatched. Germline V gives CDR1 SQVTM, CDR2 ANQGSEA. In nucleotides, the CDR3 is TGCAGCGTCGCCGAGGGGGCCAACAATCAGCCCCAGCATTTT. Translation gives CSVAEGANNQPQHF.

The chain employs TRBV6-5 and TRBJ1-2; TRBD1 agrees at 8 bases. In germline, CDR1 is MNHEY, CDR2 SVGAGI. The V segment lost 6 bases and the J segment 0 bases; nucleotides outside the gene matches: 3. The length of the CDR3 is 14 residues. The CDR3 reads CASRQGGPNYGYTF. CDR3 nucleotide sequence: TGTGCCAGCAGACAGGGGGGCCCTAACTATGGCTACACCTTC.

The chain joins TRBV3-1 (or the pseudogene TRBV3-2) to TRBJ1-4; 10 bases fit TRBD1. CDR3 size: 15 residues. J was trimmed by 10 bases and V by 5 bases; bases with no gene match: 10. The germline CDR1 and CDR2 sequences are LGHDT and YNNKEL (reference sequence). In DNA form, the CDR3 reads TGTGCCAGCAGCTTCCGACAGGGGGCGCGGGGAAAACTGTTTTTT. Residues: CASSFRQGARGKLFF.